This TCR beta chain is drawn from a study of blood T cell repertoires in COVID-19 (dated by TCRdb to the early 2020s). Background on the whole study: Samples covering the acute and convalescent phases of COVID-19 were provided by collaborators in the United States, Italy and Spain. The dataset comprised deeply sampled blood TCRbeta repertoires from subjects exposed to, actively infected with, or recovered from COVID-19. Sample metadata almost always included a de-identified subject ID, COVID-19 status, age in years and sex. HLA class I and class II types, where available, came from metadata supplied by the sample provider rather than from assay-based typing. The samples were drawn from two sources: the first 160 participants of the ongoing ImmuneRACE study, and over 950 subjects contributed by 6 global collaborators. The prospective study material was composed of cDNA or gDNA derived from T cells, B-cell-depleted T cells, or PBMCs. The repertoires were made available in a free public database intended to serve as a resource for research on the immune response to SARS-CoV-2. Overall results and qualifications from the work: Clinical and demographic metadata were provided uncurated, with the amount varying by source and participant.

A remark on this clone: This receptor's antigen is unknown. No base quality information exists; no much larger clone differs at one position.

The CDR3 has 15 amino acids, counting the end cysteine and phenylalanine. The only DNA kept is the CDR3, 45 bases in frame from the first base. V is pruned by 7 bases and J by 7 bases, leaving 7 bases of the junction without a gene match. CDR1 and CDR2 are drawn from the germline V gene (reference sequence): LNHDA, SQIVND. Whole blood was collected in K2EDTA tubes by collaborating institutions according to the institutions' own protocols. For TCRbeta analysis, collaborators shipped samples as frozen whole blood, isolated PBMCs, or DNA extracted from either of those sample types. TCRbeta CDR3 regions were amplified from genomic DNA by means of the immunoSEQ Assay, a bias-controlled multiplex PCR. As for how the authors treated the data: Nucleated cell counts per sample were estimated from amplification of reference gene primers within the assay. To quantify the absolute abundance of each unique TCRbeta CDR3 rearrangement, sequence reads were collapsed and filtered. For each sample, productive Simpson clonality was calculated by taking the square root of Simpson's diversity index across productive rearrangements. Held by TCRdb, this immuneACCESS table contains in-frame sequences only and omits some clones. Under half of the omission traces to an unresolved V gene where checked; the cause of the rest is unknown. The D gene and trimming were derived from the DNA, and the V and J assignments and clone size from that table. In this sample the table shows around 120,000 clones, over 75% of which occur a single time. Together, the top ten hold 2.5% of the sample.

This TCR came from a man aged 50 to 59 with acute or convalescent COVID-19. The sequenced material came from peripheral blood. The V gene is TRBV19 and the J gene is TRBJ2-1, with TRBD2 matching 13 junction bases. The bases are TGTGCCAGTACCCCGACTAGCGGGGGGCTTAATGAGCAGTTCTTC. It is translated as CASTPTSGGLNEQFF.